This passage covers 23 T cell receptor beta chains from one sample sequenced in a study of T-cell reconstitution after alpha-beta-depleted transplantation in children. TCRbeta library construction was performed incorporating unique molecular identifiers. MiXCR, run by TCRdb on the PCR reads, gives a single entry per CDR3 protein. This sample yields around 580,000 distinct CDR3 sequences, of which around 23% are seen a single time; less than 15% belongs to the top ten. The sequenced sample was PBMCs, mostly from graft donor cells, obtained 360 days after TCRalphabeta/CD19-depleted stem cell transplant. These receptors were collected from a boy in the first two years of life who had a stem cell transplant for acute myeloid leukemia, so the T cells may come from the graft donor.

This clonotype was recorded at least ten times. The gene calls are TRBV6-1 and TRBJ2-7; D perhaps matches TRBD1 (7 bases). Looked up from germline, CDR1 is MNHNS and CDR2 is SASEGT. The CDR3 length is 14 residues. Trimming shortened V by 4 bases and J by 1 base, and 11 bases separated the two germline ends. In nucleotides, the CDR3 is TGTGCCAGCAGTGCGTCAGGGGGGTCCTACGAGCAGTACGTC. Protein: CASSASGGSYEQYV.

This chain connects TRBV19 to TRBJ1-2; D may be TRBD1 (5 bases). The V end was cut by 2 bases, the J end by 4 bases, with 11 bases between. Germline V gene sequence: CDR1 LNHDA, CDR2 SQIVND (reference sequence). This CDR3 has 14 residues. DNA for the CDR3: TGTGCCAGTAGTATAACCCCAGGGACCTATGGCTACACCTTC. This gives the protein CASSITPGTYGYTF. The complete variable domain, with remaining parts taken from reference TRBV19 and TRBJ1-2, reads DGGITQSPKYLFRKEGQNVTLSCEQNLNHDAMYWYRQDPGQGLRLIYYSQIVNDFQKGDIAEGYSVSREKKESFPLTVTSAQKNPTAFYLCASSITPGTYGYTFGSGTRLTVV.

This clonotype was counted only a few times. The V gene is TRBV12-3 or TRBV12-4, the J gene TRBJ2-5; either TRBD1 or TRBD2 may supply D (5 bases each). The CDR3 is 15 amino acids. With 3 bases removed from V and 2 bases from J, the gap between germline ends came to 13 bases. CDR3 DNA: TGTGCCAGCAGTTTCCGGGGCCGCCTTCAAGAGACCCAGTACTTC. The encoded protein is CASSFRGRLQETQYF.

This clonotype was counted many times. The chain joins TRBV6-5 to TRBJ2-1, with unresolved D. Trimming took 2 bases from V and 9 from J, leaving 11 bases between them. The CDR3 has 13 amino acids. CDR1 is MNHEY and CDR2 is SVGAGI in the germline V gene. The CDR3 region is CASSYVVQAEQFF. CDR3 nucleotides: TGTGCCAGCAGTTACGTGGTCCAGGCTGAGCAGTTCTTC.

A few counts support this clonotype. J is TRBJ1-1 and V is TRBV20-1; unclear D gene. Trimming removed 1 base from V and 0 bases from J, with 9 bases in between. CDR3 length equals 14 residues. Germline CDR1 DFQATT, CDR2 SNEGSKA (reference sequence). CDR3 nucleotides: TGCAGTGCTAGAGTCCTGAAATTGAACACTGAAGCTTTCTTT. The encoded protein is CSARVLKLNTEAFF.

This clonotype was found a few times. The V gene is TRBV12-3 or TRBV12-4, the J gene TRBJ1-5, with D maybe TRBD1 (6 bases). There are 13 residues in the CDR3. Trimming removed 1 base from V and 11 bases from J, with 12 bases in between. CDR3 nucleotides: TGTGCCAGCAGTTTAGGGGACAACGGGACCCAGCATTTT. Translation gives CASSLGDNGTQHF.

V gene TRBV20-1 combines with J gene TRBJ2-3; D is ambiguous. Trimming took off 5 bases at V and 5 bases at J, with 11 bases between the two ends. The CDR3 loop spans 12 amino acids. Germline loops: CDR1 DFQATT, CDR2 SNEGSKA (reference sequence). DNA of the CDR3: TGCAGTGCTGGTACTACACGAGATACGCAGTATTTT. The encoded protein is CSAGTTRDTQYF.

This clonotype was seen only a few times. The chain employs TRBV7-2 and TRBJ2-3, with 9 positions matching TRBD2. This CDR3 has 16 residues. The trim removed 5 bases at V and 7 bases at J, leaving 13 bases unmatched. CDR1 and CDR2 from the germline V gene are SGHTA and FQGNSA. CDR3 nucleotides: TGTGCCAGCAGCCCGTTAGACGGTAGCGGGGGATATACGCAGTATTTT. Its protein is CASSPLDGSGGYTQYF.

This clonotype was seen many times. The CDR3 protein is CASSLEPGSYNEQFF. The CDR3 bases are TGTGCCAGCAGCTTAGAGCCGGGCTCCTACAATGAGCAGTTCTTC. The V and J genes are TRBV11-2 and TRBJ2-1; no clear D. Germline CDR1 is SGHAT and CDR2 is FQNNGV. CDR3 length: 15 amino acids. V was pared by 0 bases and J by 0 bases, with 6 bases between.

CDR3 bases: TGCAGTGCTAGCCCAGGTCTTGGACAGGAAGAGACCCAGTACTTC. Protein product: CSASPGLGQEETQYF. The V gene is TRBV20-1, the J gene TRBJ2-5; 7 bases agree with TRBD1. The J segment lost 3 bases and the V segment lost 3 bases, leaving 10 bases of the junction unmatched. The CDR3 covers 15 residues. Germline assignment: CDR1 DFQATT and CDR2 SNEGSKA (reference sequence).

The rearrangement joins TRBV6-5 to TRBJ2-5; D not certain. V gave up 0 bases and J gave up 2 bases, with 7 bases separating them. The CDR3 covers 14 residues. Germline CDR1 and CDR2: MNHEY and SVGAGI. The CDR3 loop is CASSYSTPQETQYF. The CDR3 nucleotides are TGTGCCAGCAGTTACTCGACGCCTCAAGAGACCCAGTACTTC.

Notes on this clonotype: The conserved closing phenylalanine or tryptophan is absent in this CDR3, likely reflecting a read error. V gene TRBV6-1 combines with J gene TRBJ1-5; possibly TRBD1 for D (6 bases). Germline loops: CDR1 MNHNS, CDR2 SASEGT. The CDR3 contains 13 residues. V was cut by 8 bases and J by 6 bases, with 14 bases left in between. CDR3 loop: CASWRGVGQPQHC. In DNA, the CDR3 is TGTGCCAGCTGGAGGGGGGTCGGTCAGCCCCAGCATTGT.

This clonotype was seen ten or more times. The chain couples TRBV12-3 or TRBV12-4 to TRBJ2-4, with D perhaps matching TRBD1 or TRBD2 (5 bases each). Trimming pared 3 bases from V and 7 bases from J, leaving 19 bases between. The CDR3 sequence is 16 residues long. Here the CDR3 DNA reads TGTGCCAGCAGTTTTCAGGCCTGGGGGAGTGAGAACATTCAGTACTTC. It encodes CASSFQAWGSENIQYF.

This clonotype was seen repeatedly, ten times or more. The chain is built from TRBV7-4 and TRBJ2-7; 7 bases match TRBD1. The germline V gene encodes CDR1 SGHVT and CDR2 SQSDAQ. The CDR3 runs 12 residues. The ends lost 6 bases at V and 3 bases at J; junction bases unmatched: 2. The CDR3 reads CASRGQVYEQYV. The CDR3 region has the DNA TGTGCCAGCAGAGGACAGGTCTACGAGCAGTACGTC.

This clonotype was observed at least ten times. The CDR3 DNA follows: TGTGCCAGCTCACCAGGGACAGGGGGCGTTTACGAGCAGTACGTC. It is translated as CASSPGTGGVYEQYV. The V gene is TRBV18, the J gene TRBJ2-7; TRBD1 aligns across 12 bases. The ends lost 2 bases at V and 4 bases at J; junction bases unmatched: 3. CDR3 size: 15 residues. Germline assignment: CDR1 KGHSH and CDR2 LQKENI.

The DNA of the CDR3 is TGTGCCAGCAGCCAACCGGACAGAGGCTACGAGCAGTACGTC. It codes for CASSQPDRGYEQYV. This rearrangement joins TRBV3-1 to TRBJ2-7, with a weak D call TRBD1 (6 bases). CDR1 is LGHDT and CDR2 is YNNKEL in the germline V gene (reference sequence). The V end was cut by 2 bases, the J end by 3 bases, with 11 bases between. This CDR3 region has 14 residues.

Only a few counts were recorded for this clonotype. The chain combines TRBV3-1 with TRBJ2-2; D remains ambiguous. The germline CDR1 and CDR2 sequences are LGHDT and YNNKEL (reference sequence). Between the trimmed V and J ends, which lost 0 bases and 3 bases, there was a span of 11 bases. The CDR3 totals 16 residues. The CDR3 DNA is TGTGCCAGCAGCCAAGATCGCGGCGGAGACACCGGGGAGCTGTTTTTT. Protein sequence: CASSQDRGGDTGELFF.

This clonotype has just a few counts. The chain links TRBV5-5 to TRBJ1-5; D is unclear. Trimming stripped 0 bases from V and 6 bases from J, with 10 bases between. The CDR3 contains 14 residues. Looked up from germline, CDR1 is SGHKS and CDR2 is YYEKEE (reference sequence). For the CDR3, the DNA is TGTGCCAGCAGCTTGGCGGGCGCAGGTCAGCCCCAGCATTTT. Translating gives CASSLAGAGQPQHF. Full variable domain (remainder filled in from reference TRBV5-5 and TRBJ1-5): DAGVTQSPTHLIKTRGQQVTLRCSPISGHKSVSWYQQVLGQGPQFIFQYYEKEERGRGNFPDRFSARQFPNYSSELNVNALLLGDSALYLCASSLAGAGQPQHFGDGTRLSIL.

This clonotype was seen a few times. This chain links TRBV7-2 with TRBJ2-3; 8 bases are a match to TRBD1. Trimming at V came to 5 bases and at J to 3 bases, leaving 13 bases not matched to a gene. Looked up from germline, CDR1 is SGHTA and CDR2 is FQGNSA. The CDR3 covers 17 residues. The CDR3 DNA sequence: TGTGCCAGCAGCCGAACTCTAGGGACAGGTCGGACAGATACGCAGTATTTT. This codes for CASSRTLGTGRTDTQYF. Together with reference TRBV7-2 and TRBJ2-3, the CDR3 gives the full variable domain: GAGVSQSPSNKVTEKGKDVELRCDPISGHTALYWYRQSLGQGLEFLIYFQGNSAPDKSGLPSDRFSAERTGGSVSTLTIQRTQQEDSAVYLCASSRTLGTGRTDTQYFGPGTRLTVL.

The chain has TRBV6-5 and TRBJ1-1; D perhaps matches TRBD1 (5 bases). From germline, CDR1 is MNHEY and CDR2 SVGAGI. V was shortened by 4 bases and J by 3 bases, with 15 bases between the two germline ends. The CDR3 sequence is 15 residues long. The CDR3 region is CASSLPGFQDTEAFF. CDR3 bases: TGTGCCAGCAGTTTGCCAGGGTTTCAGGACACTGAAGCTTTCTTT.

This rearrangement joins TRBV29-1 to TRBJ1-2; D is perhaps TRBD1 (6 bases). Trimming cost V 2 bases and J 4 bases, with 14 bases left between them. In germline, CDR1 is SQVTM, CDR2 ANQGSEA. The CDR3 extends over 14 amino acids. The CDR3 here is CSVEPTGGGYGYTF. The CDR3 DNA reads as TGCAGCGTTGAACCAACGGGAGGGGGCTATGGCTACACCTTC.

This chain connects TRBV6-5 to TRBJ2-7; D perhaps matches TRBD1 (5 bases). The V end was cut by 9 bases, the J end by 5 bases, with 14 bases between. Germline V CDR1 and CDR2: MNHEY, SVGAGI. The CDR3 contains 12 residues. CDR3 nucleotides: TGTGCCAGTGGGCAGGGTTTGGACGAGCAGTACTTC. It encodes CASGQGLDEQYF.

The genes are TRBV25-1 and TRBJ1-2; 8 nucleotides match TRBD1. CDR3 length equals 13 residues. The V segment lost 8 bases and the J segment 8 bases; nucleotides outside the gene matches: 10. Germline V gene lookup returns CDR1 MGHDK and CDR2 SYGVNS. The CDR3 nucleotides are TGTGCCAGCCGTCCCGGGACAGGAGAGGGCTACACCTTC. This encodes CASRPGTGEGYTF.